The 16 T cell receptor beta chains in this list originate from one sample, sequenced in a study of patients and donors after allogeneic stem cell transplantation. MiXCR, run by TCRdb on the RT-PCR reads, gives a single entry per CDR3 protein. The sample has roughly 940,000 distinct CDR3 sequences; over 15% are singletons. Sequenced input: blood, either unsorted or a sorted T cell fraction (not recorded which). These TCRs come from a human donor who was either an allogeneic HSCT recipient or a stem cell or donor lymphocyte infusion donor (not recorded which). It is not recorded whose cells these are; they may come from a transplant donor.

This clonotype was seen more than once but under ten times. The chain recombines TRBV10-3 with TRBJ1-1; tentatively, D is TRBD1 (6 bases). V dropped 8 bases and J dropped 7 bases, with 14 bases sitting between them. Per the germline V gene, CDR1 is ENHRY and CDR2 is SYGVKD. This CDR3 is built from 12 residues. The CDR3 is CAIGTGASEAFF. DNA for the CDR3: TGTGCCATCGGGACGGGGGCTAGTGAAGCTTTCTTT.

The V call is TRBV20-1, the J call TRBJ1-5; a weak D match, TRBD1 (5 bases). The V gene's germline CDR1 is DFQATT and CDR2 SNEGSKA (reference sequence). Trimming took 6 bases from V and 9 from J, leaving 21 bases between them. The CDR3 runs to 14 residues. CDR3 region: CSATAPGTPGPQHF. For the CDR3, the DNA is TGCAGTGCGACCGCCCCCGGGACCCCAGGGCCCCAGCATTTT.

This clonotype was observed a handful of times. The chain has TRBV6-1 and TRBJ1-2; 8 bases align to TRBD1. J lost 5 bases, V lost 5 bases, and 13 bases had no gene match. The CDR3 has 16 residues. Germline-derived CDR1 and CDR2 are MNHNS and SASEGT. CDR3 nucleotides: TGTGCCAGCAGTACCTTGGGACAGGCGATTTTATATGGCTACACCTTC. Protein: CASSTLGQAILYGYTF.

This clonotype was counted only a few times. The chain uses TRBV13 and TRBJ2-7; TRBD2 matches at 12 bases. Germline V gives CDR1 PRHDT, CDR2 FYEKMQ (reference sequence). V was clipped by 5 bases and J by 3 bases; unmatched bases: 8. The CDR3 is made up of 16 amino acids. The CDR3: CASSPRTSGTFYEQYF. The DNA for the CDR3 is TGTGCCAGCAGCCCGCGGACTAGCGGGACGTTCTACGAGCAGTACTTC.

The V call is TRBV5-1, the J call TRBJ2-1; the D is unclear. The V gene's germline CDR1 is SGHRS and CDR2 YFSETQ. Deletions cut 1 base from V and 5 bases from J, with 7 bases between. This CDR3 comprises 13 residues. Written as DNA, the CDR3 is TGCGCCAGCAGCTTGCCGGCAAACAATGAGCAGTTCTTC. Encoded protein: CASSLPANNEQFF.

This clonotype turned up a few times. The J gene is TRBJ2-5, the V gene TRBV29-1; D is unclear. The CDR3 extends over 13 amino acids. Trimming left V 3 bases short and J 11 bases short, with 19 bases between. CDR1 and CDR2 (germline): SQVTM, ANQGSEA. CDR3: CSVETGSTSPQYF. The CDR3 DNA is TGCAGCGTTGAGACGGGCTCAACGAGCCCTCAGTACTTC.

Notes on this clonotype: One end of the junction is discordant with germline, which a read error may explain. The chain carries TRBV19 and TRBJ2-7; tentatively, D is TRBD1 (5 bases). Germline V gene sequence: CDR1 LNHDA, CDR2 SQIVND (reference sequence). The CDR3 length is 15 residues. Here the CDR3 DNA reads TGTGCCAGTAGTAAATACAGGAGTTACTCCTACGAGCATTACTTC. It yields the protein CASSKYRSYSYEHYF.

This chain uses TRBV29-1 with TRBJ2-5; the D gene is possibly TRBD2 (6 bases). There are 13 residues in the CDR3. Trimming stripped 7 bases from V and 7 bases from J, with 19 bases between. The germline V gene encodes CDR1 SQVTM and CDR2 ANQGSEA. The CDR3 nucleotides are TGCAGCGAACGCGGGGCTAGTACCGGGACCCAGTACTTC. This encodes CSERGASTGTQYF.

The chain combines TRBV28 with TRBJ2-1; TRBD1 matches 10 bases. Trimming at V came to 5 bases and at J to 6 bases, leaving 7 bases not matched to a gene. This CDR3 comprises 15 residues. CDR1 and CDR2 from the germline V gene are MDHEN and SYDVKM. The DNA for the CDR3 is TGTGCCAGCAGTCTCCCCAGGACAGGGGGCAATGAGCAGTTCTTC. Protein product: CASSLPRTGGNEQFF.

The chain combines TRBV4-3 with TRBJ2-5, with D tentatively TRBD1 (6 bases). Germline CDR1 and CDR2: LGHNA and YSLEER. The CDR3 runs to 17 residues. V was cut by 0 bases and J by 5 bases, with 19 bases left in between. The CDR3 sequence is CASSQEIQARGGETQYF. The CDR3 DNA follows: TGCGCCAGCAGCCAAGAGATTCAGGCCCGAGGGGGTGAGACCCAGTACTTC.

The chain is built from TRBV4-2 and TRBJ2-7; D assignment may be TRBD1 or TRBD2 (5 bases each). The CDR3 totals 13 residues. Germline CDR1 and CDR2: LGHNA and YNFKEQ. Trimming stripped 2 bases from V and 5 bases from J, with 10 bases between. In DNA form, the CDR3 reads TGTGCCAGCAGCCAAACTCGGGACCACGAGCAGTACTTC. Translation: CASSQTRDHEQYF.

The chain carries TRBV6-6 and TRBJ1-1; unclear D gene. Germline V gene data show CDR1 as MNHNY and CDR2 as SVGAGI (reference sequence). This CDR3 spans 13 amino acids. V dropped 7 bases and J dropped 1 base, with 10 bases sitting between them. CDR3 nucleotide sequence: TGTGCCAGCACCGCTACACCGAACACTGAAGCTTTCTTT. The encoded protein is CASTATPNTEAFF.

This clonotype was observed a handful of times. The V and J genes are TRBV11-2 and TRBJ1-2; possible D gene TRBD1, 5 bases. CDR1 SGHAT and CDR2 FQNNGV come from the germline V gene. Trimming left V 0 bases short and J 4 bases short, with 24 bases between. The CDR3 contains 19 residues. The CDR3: CASSLDPSGGAQRTYGYTF. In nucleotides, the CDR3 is TGTGCCAGCAGCTTAGACCCGTCGGGTGGGGCCCAGAGGACCTATGGCTACACCTTC.

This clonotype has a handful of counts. In nucleotides, the CDR3 is TGCAGTGTTACGCCGAATAGCAATCAGCCCCAGCATTTT. This gives the protein CSVTPNSNQPQHF. This sequence joins TRBV20-1 and TRBJ1-5; no clear D gene. This CDR3 has 13 amino acids. Germline V lookup: CDR1 DFQATT, CDR2 SNEGSKA (reference sequence). V dropped 7 bases and J dropped 0 bases, with 10 bases sitting between them.

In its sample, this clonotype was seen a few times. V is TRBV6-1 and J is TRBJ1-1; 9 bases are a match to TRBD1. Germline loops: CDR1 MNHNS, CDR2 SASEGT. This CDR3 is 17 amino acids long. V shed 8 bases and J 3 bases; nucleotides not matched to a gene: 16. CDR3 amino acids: CASGGGDRAFGDTEAFF. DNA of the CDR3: TGTGCCAGCGGAGGTGGGGACAGGGCTTTCGGGGACACTGAAGCTTTCTTT.

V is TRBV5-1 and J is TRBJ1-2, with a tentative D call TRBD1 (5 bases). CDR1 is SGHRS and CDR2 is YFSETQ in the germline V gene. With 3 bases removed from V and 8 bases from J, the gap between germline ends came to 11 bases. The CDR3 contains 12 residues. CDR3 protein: CASSWDRGGYTF. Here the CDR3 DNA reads TGCGCCAGCAGCTGGGACCGTGGGGGCTACACCTTC.